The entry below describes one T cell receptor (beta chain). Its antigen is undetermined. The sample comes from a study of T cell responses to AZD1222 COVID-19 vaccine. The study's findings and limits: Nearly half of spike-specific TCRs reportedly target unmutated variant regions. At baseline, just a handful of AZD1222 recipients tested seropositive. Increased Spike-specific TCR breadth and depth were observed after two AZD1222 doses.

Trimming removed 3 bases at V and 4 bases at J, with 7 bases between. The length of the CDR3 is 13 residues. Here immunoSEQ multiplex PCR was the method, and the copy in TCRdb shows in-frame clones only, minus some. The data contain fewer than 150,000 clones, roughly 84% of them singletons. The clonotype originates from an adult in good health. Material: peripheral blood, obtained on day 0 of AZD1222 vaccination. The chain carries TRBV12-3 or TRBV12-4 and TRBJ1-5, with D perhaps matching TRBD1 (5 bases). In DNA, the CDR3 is TGTGCCAGCAGTTTCTCAGGGAATCAGCCCCAGCATTTT. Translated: CASSFSGNQPQHF.